The rows below give T cell receptor beta chains drawn from one sample of a study of cytomegalovirus exposure and HLA in healthy donors. The protocol was immunoSEQ multiplex PCR, while the TCRdb copy is restricted to in-frame clones and leaves out a portion. The sample carries around 100,000 clones, around three quarters recorded once. Source material: PBMCs. The receptors derive from a woman aged 18-29 years in good health and CMV-seropositive. The CDR3 runs from the conserved cysteine through the conserved F or W. The order of the fields is clone size, D gene, J gene, V gene, CDR3 protein, CDR3 DNA. A D gene is named only where the DNA matches it firmly. The size of a clone is reported for some rows only, either as once, few or many, or as a class for expanded clones.

. | . | TRBJ2-7 | TRBV5-1 | CASSFGQRPSYEQYF | TGCGCCAGCAGCTTCGGCCAGAGGCCTTCCTACGAGCAGTACTTC
. | . | TRBJ1-5 | TRBV5-8 | CASSGDISNQPQHF | TGTGCCAGCAGCGGGGACATTAGCAATCAGCCCCAGCATTTT
. | TRBD1 | TRBJ2-7 | TRBV19 | CASSIGTAYEQYF | TGTGCCAGTAGTATTGGGACAGCCTACGAGCAGTACTTC
. | . | TRBJ2-7 | TRBV5-6 | CASSFSGSSYEQYF | TGTGCCAGCAGCTTTAGCGGCAGCTCCTACGAGCAGTACTTC
. | . | TRBJ2-7 | TRBV5-6 | CASSLIFPPYEQYF | TGTGCCAGCAGCTTGATCTTCCCCCCCTACGAGCAGTACTTC
. | . | TRBJ2-1 | TRBV7-7 | CASSLAREATEQFF | TGTGCTAGCAGCTTAGCTAGGGAGGCCACTGAGCAGTTCTTC
. | . | TRBJ1-3 | TRBV6-1 | CASSSGLLSGNTIYF | TGTGCCAGCAGTTCTGGGCTTCTCTCTGGAAACACCATATATTTT
once | . | TRBJ1-1 | TRBV7-2 | CASSPRGGAVSKAFF | TGTGCCAGCAGCCCCCGGGGGGGAGCTGTCAGTAAAGCTTTCTTT
. | . | TRBJ2-5 | TRBV7-9 | CASSLGDTPETQYF | TGTGCCAGCAGCTTAGGTGACACTCCGGAGACCCAGTACTTC
. | TRBD1 | TRBJ2-7 | TRBV28 | CASSSSGTGNYEQYF | TGTGCCAGCAGTTCTTCCGGGACAGGGAACTACGAGCAGTACTTC
once | . | TRBJ2-1 | TRBV11-2 | CASSLGRGLGNEQFF | TGTGCCAGCAGCTTAGGGCGGGGCTTAGGGAATGAGCAGTTCTTC
. | TRBD1 | TRBJ1-2 | TRBV2 | CASFASGRGSYGYTF | TGTGCCAGCTTCGCTAGTGGCAGGGGGTCCTATGGCTACACCTTC
. | TRBD1 | TRBJ1-5 | TRBV5-5 | CASSAGQDSNQPQHF | TGTGCCAGCAGCGCGGGACAGGATAGCAATCAGCCCCAGCATTTT
. | . | TRBJ2-7 | TRBV11-2 | CASSLMAEASYEQYF | TGTGCCAGCAGCTTAATGGCGGAGGCTTCCTACGAGCAGTACTTC
once | . | TRBJ2-1 | TRBV19 | CASSIDKRDEQFF | TGTGCCAGTAGTATAGATAAGAGAGATGAGCAGTTCTTC
. | TRBD2 | TRBJ2-2 | TRBV30 | CAWTVRRLAGESNTGELFF | TGTGCCTGGACTGTACGGAGACTAGCGGGAGAGTCGAACACCGGGGAGCTGTTTTTT
once | TRBD2 | TRBJ2-2 | TRBV4-1 | CVSSQGPGLAGTGELFF | TGCGTCAGCAGCCAAGGACCGGGACTAGCGGGCACCGGGGAGCTGTTTTTT
. | . | TRBJ2-1 | TRBV5-1 | CASSRALVARNGEQFF | TGCGCCAGCAGCCGCGCCCTAGTGGCGAGGAATGGTGAGCAGTTCTTC
. | . | TRBJ2-7 | TRBV7-9 | CASSLSPGPSYEQYF | TGTGCCAGCAGCTTATCGCCAGGGCCATCCTACGAGCAGTACTTC
. | TRBD2 | TRBJ2-7 | TRBV27 | CASSPRTSGAYEQYF | TGTGCCAGCAGTCCCCGGACTAGCGGGGCTTACGAGCAGTACTTC
. | TRBD1 | TRBJ2-7 | TRBV5-5 | CASSPSGQLFYEQYF | TGTGCCAGCAGCCCCTCGGGACAGCTTTTCTACGAGCAGTACTTC
. | TRBD2 | TRBJ2-7 | TRBV7-3 | CASSLNPGLAKDEQYF | TGTGCCAGCAGCTTAAATCCCGGACTAGCAAAGGACGAGCAGTACTTC
. | . | TRBJ1-5 | TRBV4-1 | CASSPSRGNQPQHF | TGCGCCAGCAGCCCGAGCCGGGGTAATCAGCCCCAGCATTTT
. | TRBD2 | TRBJ2-5 | TRBV7-9 | CASSSAGTNQETQYF | TGTGCCAGCAGCTCCGCGGGGACTAACCAAGAGACCCAGTACTTC
few | . | TRBJ1-5 | TRBV21-1 | CASSKKEDSTDQPQHF | TGTGCCAGCAGCAAAAAGGAGGACAGTACCGATCAGCCCCAGCATTTT
. | . | TRBJ2-1 | TRBV7-9 | CASSFAGNEQFF | TGTGCCAGCAGCTTTGCAGGGAATGAGCAGTTCTTC
. | . | TRBJ2-1 | TRBV9 | CASSSRLDAYNEQFF | TGTGCCAGCAGCTCCCGACTCGACGCCTACAATGAGCAGTTCTTC